One TCR beta chain is described in this entry. This specimen comes from a study of PD-L1 blockade in urothelial cancer. Across the study: Bladder-origin urothelial cancer in males covered about 90% of the roughly 30 patients. At 3 weeks (second dose) and 6 weeks after starting treatment, blood was analyzed.

The time point here: peripheral blood 6 weeks after treatment start. Profiled with immunoSEQ multiplex PCR; TCRdb holds only in-frame clones, not every one. The table has over 100,000 clones, 80% to 95% seen once; the top ten hold more than 3%. From germline, CDR1 is SGDLS and CDR2 YYNGEE. The CDR3 length is 14 residues. V lost 0 bases to trimming and J lost 5 bases, with 11 bases between them. The receptor was derived from a man aged 55 to 70 with urothelial cancer. The genes are TRBV9 and TRBJ1-2; D is ambiguous. The sample was PBMCs, taken around atezolizumab (anti-PD-L1) treatment. CDR3 amino acids: CASSVETGWYGYTF. The CDR3 DNA sequence: TGTGCCAGCAGCGTAGAGACCGGGTGGTATGGCTACACCTTC.